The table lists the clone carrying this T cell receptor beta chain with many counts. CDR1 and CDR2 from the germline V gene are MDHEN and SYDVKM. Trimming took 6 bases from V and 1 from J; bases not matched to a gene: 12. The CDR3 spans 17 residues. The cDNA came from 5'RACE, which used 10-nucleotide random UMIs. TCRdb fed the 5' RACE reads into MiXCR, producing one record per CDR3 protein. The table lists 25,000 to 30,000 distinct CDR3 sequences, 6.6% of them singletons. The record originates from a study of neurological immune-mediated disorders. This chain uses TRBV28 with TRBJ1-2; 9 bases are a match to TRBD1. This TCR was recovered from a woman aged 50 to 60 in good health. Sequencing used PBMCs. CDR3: CASRVETGGLFNYGYTF. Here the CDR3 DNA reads TGTGCCAGCAGAGTTGAGACAGGGGGACTTTTTAACTATGGCTACACCTTC.